Given below is one T cell receptor beta chain in context. Produced via immunoSEQ multiplex PCR; TCRdb's table is partial and in-frame only. The sample records 300,000 to 400,000 clones, roughly 85% being singletons. This record belongs to a study of blood T cell repertoires in COVID-19. There are 16 residues in the CDR3. CDR1 and CDR2 from the germline V gene are SGHDT and YYEEEE. V trimming: 4 bases; J trimming: 7 bases; junction bases outside the gene matches: 6. This TCR derives from a middle-aged woman with acute COVID-19. The chain employs TRBV5-6 and TRBJ2-1; 15 bases fit TRBD2. Sequencing was performed on PBMCs or T cells enriched from blood (not recorded which). CDR3 bases: TGTGCCAGCAGCAAAGGACTAGCGGGAGGGTGGAATGAGCAGTTCTTC. This sequence encodes CASSKGLAGGWNEQFF.